The 24 T cell receptor beta chains reported below all come from one sample, sequenced in a study of a mutant IDH1 vaccine in newly diagnosed glioma. Time point indicated: week 5, during vaccination. Each vaccine dose was 300 ug of mutant IDH1 20-mer peptide, with topical imiquimod. The data were produced by immunoSEQ multiplex PCR, yet TCRdb's version contains in-frame clones alone and is incomplete. The table lists under 70,000 clones, around 84% of them singletons. The antigens for these receptors are not known. The sample in question was PBMCs, obtained from a glioma patient whose treatment included an IDH1 peptide vaccine. The receptors were gathered from a woman aged 45-60 years with glioma.

The chain employs TRBV30 and TRBJ1-4; 9 bases align to TRBD1. This CDR3 contains 16 residues. V was clipped by 1 base and J by 6 bases; unmatched bases: 9. Germline assignment: CDR1 GTSNPN and CDR2 SVGIG (reference sequence). The CDR3 DNA reads TGTGCCTGGAGTGGAACAGGGGGCGCATCGGATGAAAAACTGTTTTTT. This encodes CAWSGTGGASDEKLFF.

The chain's CDR3 is CASSVASGSGETQYF. CDR3 coding DNA: TGTGCCAGCAGCGTAGCGTCGGGGTCAGGAGAGACCCAGTACTTC. The chain combines TRBV9 with TRBJ2-5, with a tentative D call TRBD2 (5 bases). The CDR3 sequence is 15 residues long. Germline V CDR1 and CDR2: SGDLS, YYNGEE. Trimming shortened V by 0 bases and J by 4 bases, and 13 bases separated the two germline ends.

The chain links TRBV2 to TRBJ1-6; TRBD1 agrees at 8 bases. This CDR3 is built from 15 residues. Trimming at V came to 5 bases and at J to 8 bases, leaving 8 bases not matched to a gene. Per the germline V gene, CDR1 is SNHLY and CDR2 is FYNNEI. The CDR3 nucleotides read TGTGCCAGCAGTCCGCAGGGGGCAGGGGATTCACCCCTCCACTTT. This codes for CASSPQGAGDSPLHF.

V is TRBV27 and J is TRBJ2-5; D is unresolved. Germline CDR1 is MNHEY and CDR2 is SMNVEV (reference sequence). V was pared by 6 bases and J by 5 bases, with 16 bases between. The CDR3 is 14 amino acids. CDR3 bases: TGTGCCAGCAGCAGACCGGGCTTAATGGAGACCCAGTACTTC. It specifies CASSRPGLMETQYF.

The chain is built from TRBV5-4 and TRBJ1-4; TRBD1 might be the D (5 bases). The germline V gene has CDR1 SGHNT and CDR2 YYREEE (reference sequence). CDR3 length: 14 amino acids. V was cut by 1 base and J by 5 bases, with 9 bases left in between. CDR3 in amino acids: CASSLWGRNEKLFF. As DNA, the CDR3 is TGTGCCAGCAGCTTGTGGGGGAGGAATGAAAAACTGTTTTTT.

This clone appeared once. This rearrangement joins TRBV5-6 to TRBJ2-3; 9 positions agree with TRBD2. V dropped 4 bases and J dropped 4; count of bases not matched to a gene: 7. CDR3 size: 15 residues. CDR1 and CDR2 (germline): SGHDT, YYEEEE. The CDR3 nucleotides read TGTGCCAGCAGCGCGGGACTAGCAATGGCAGATACGCAGTATTTT. This encodes CASSAGLAMADTQYF. Supplemented by reference TRBV5-6 and TRBJ2-3, the full variable domain reads DAGVTQSPTHLIKTRGQQVTLRCSPKSGHDTVSWYQQALGQGPQFIFQYYEEEERQRGNFPDRFSGHQFPNYSSELNVNALLLGDSALYLCASSAGLAMADTQYFGPGTRLTVL.

The chain couples TRBV9 to TRBJ2-7; 7 positions agree with TRBD1. Germline CDR1 is SGDLS and CDR2 is YYNGEE. The trim removed 4 bases at V and 1 base at J, leaving 11 bases unmatched. The CDR3 is made up of 16 amino acids. The chain's CDR3 is CASSLTTTGKSYEQYF. In DNA, the CDR3 is TGTGCCAGCAGCCTAACGACGACAGGGAAGTCCTACGAGCAGTACTTC.

The J gene is TRBJ1-2, the V gene TRBV30; D gene uncertain. This CDR3 comprises 11 residues. The germline gives CDR1 GTSNPN, CDR2 SVGIG (reference sequence). V lost 0 bases to trimming and J lost 2 bases, with 1 base between them. The CDR3 here is CAWSVNYGYTF. In DNA, the CDR3 is TGTGCCTGGAGTGTAAACTATGGCTACACCTTC.

V gene TRBV28 combines with J gene TRBJ1-4, with D perhaps TRBD1 (5 bases). Germline lookup yields CDR1 MDHEN and CDR2 SYDVKM. V gave up 1 base and J gave up 13 bases, with 10 bases separating them. The length of the CDR3 is 12 residues. The CDR3 region has the DNA TGTGCCAGCAGTTTATCGGAGGGGAGACTGTTTTTT. This sequence encodes CASSLSEGRLFF.

The chain combines TRBV28 with TRBJ1-1; perhaps TRBD1 as D (5 bases). CDR3 length: 15 amino acids. V was trimmed by 5 bases and J by 1 base, leaving 14 bases between them. In germline, CDR1 is MDHEN, CDR2 SYDVKM. CDR3 protein: CASSAIHRRNTEAFF. The DNA for the CDR3 is TGTGCCAGCAGTGCGATACACAGGAGGAACACTGAAGCTTTCTTT. Full variable domain (remainder filled in from reference TRBV28 and TRBJ1-1): DVKVTQSSRYLVKRTGEKVFLECVQDMDHENMFWYRQDPGLGLRLIYFSYDVKMKEKGDIPEGYSVSREKKERFSLILESASTNQTSMYLCASSAIHRRNTEAFFGQGTRLTVV.

The rearrangement joins TRBV5-1 to TRBJ1-3; possible D gene TRBD1, 5 bases. Germline V gene lookup returns CDR1 SGHRS and CDR2 YFSETQ. The CDR3 consists of 15 residues. Trimming cost V 0 bases and J 9 bases, with 16 bases left between them. The CDR3 loop is CASSLGGDARTTIYF. The CDR3 DNA is TGCGCCAGCAGCTTGGGCGGGGACGCGAGGACCACCATATATTTT.

The chain couples TRBV4-1 to TRBJ1-5; D might be TRBD1 (5 bases). Germline CDR1 is MGHRA and CDR2 is YSYEKL. The CDR3 extends over 13 amino acids. The ends were cut back, 4 bases at V and 11 bases at J, with 15 bases in the middle. The CDR3: CASSPQRQGAQHF. As DNA, the CDR3 is TGCGCCAGCAGCCCGCAGAGGCAGGGAGCCCAGCATTTT.

This clone has a single count. J is TRBJ1-3 and V is TRBV7-2; D call uncertain. Deletions cut 0 bases from V and 0 bases from J, with 9 bases between. The CDR3 contains 16 residues. The germline V gene has CDR1 SGHTA and CDR2 FQGNSA. The chain's CDR3 is CASSLAPQYSGNTIYF. The CDR3 DNA is TGTGCCAGCAGCTTAGCCCCCCAGTACTCTGGAAACACCATATATTTT.

This chain joins TRBV28 and TRBJ1-5; tentatively, D is TRBD1 (6 bases). Trimming took 1 base from V and 3 from J, leaving 13 bases between them. The CDR3 has 16 residues. CDR1 is MDHEN, CDR2 SYDVKM, per germline. CDR3 amino acids: CASSLSLDRTNQPQHF. CDR3 DNA: TGTGCCAGCAGTTTATCTCTCGACAGGACCAATCAGCCCCAGCATTTT.

The V call is TRBV5-4, the J call TRBJ2-7; 10 nucleotides line up with TRBD1. Trimming at V came to 4 bases and at J to 2 bases, leaving 6 bases not matched to a gene. CDR3 size: 15 residues. CDR1 SGHNT and CDR2 YYREEE come from the germline V gene (reference sequence). The CDR3 spells CASSLAGTGAYEQYF. The DNA for the CDR3 is TGTGCCAGCAGCCTCGCCGGGACAGGGGCCTACGAGCAGTACTTC.

The rearrangement joins TRBV6-1 to TRBJ2-1, with unresolved D. Trimming removed 0 bases at V and 13 bases at J, with 16 bases between. This CDR3 is built from 14 residues. Germline CDR1 MNHNS, CDR2 SASEGT. The CDR3 is CASSEALPPGDQFF. DNA for the CDR3: TGTGCCAGCAGTGAAGCCCTACCGCCGGGCGATCAGTTCTTC.

The chain combines TRBV11-2 with TRBJ2-7; D unresolved. V was clipped by 5 bases and J by 3 bases, with 11 bases between them. The germline V gene has CDR1 SGHAT and CDR2 FQNNGV. The CDR3 consists of 13 residues. CDR3 DNA: TGTGCCAGCAGCCTCGGGCCGGTCTACGAGCAGTACTTC. Its protein product is CASSLGPVYEQYF. The full variable domain, in which reference TRBV11-2 and TRBJ2-7 provide the parts outside the CDR3, is EAGVAQSPRYKIIEKRQSVAFWCNPISGHATLYWYQQILGQGPKLLIQFQNNGVVDDSQLPKDRFSAERLKGVDSTLKIQPAKLEDSAVYLCASSLGPVYEQYFGPGTRLTVT.

The rearrangement joins TRBV30 to TRBJ2-7; TRBD2 is a possible D gene (6 bases). CDR3 length equals 12 residues. Trimming took off 0 bases at V and 4 bases at J, with 7 bases between the two ends. Germline CDR1 is GTSNPN and CDR2 is SVGIG (reference sequence). The CDR3 DNA sequence: TGTGCCTGGAGTGTACGGGAGTACGAGCAGTACTTC. This encodes CAWSVREYEQYF. Looking up the rest from reference TRBV30 and TRBJ2-7 gives the full variable domain: SQTIHQWPATLVQPVGSPLSLECTVEGTSNPNLYWYRQAAGRGLQLLFYSVGIGQISSEVPQNLSASRPQDRQFILSSKKLLLSDSGFYLCAWSVREYEQYFGPGTRLTVT.

The rearrangement links TRBV7-9 to TRBJ2-7; D gene unclear. The CDR3 is 13 residues long. Germline V gene data show CDR1 as SEHNR and CDR2 as FQNEAQ (reference sequence). V was pared by 3 bases and J by 1 base, with 7 bases between. The CDR3 DNA follows: TGTGCCAGCAGCTTCGACGGATCCTACGAGCAGTACTTC. Protein product: CASSFDGSYEQYF.

The chain is built from TRBV27 and TRBJ2-3; D gene unclear. The CDR3 sequence is 14 residues long. The V end was cut by 2 bases, the J end by 0 bases, with 6 bases between. In germline, CDR1 is MNHEY, CDR2 SMNVEV (reference sequence). The DNA of the CDR3 is TGTGCCAGCAGTTTACAGGAAAGCACAGATACGCAGTATTTT. It translates to CASSLQESTDTQYF.

The chain combines TRBV28 with TRBJ1-3, with unresolved D. CDR3 size: 14 residues. Germline V CDR1 and CDR2: MDHEN, SYDVKM. V was clipped by 4 bases and J by 8 bases, with 15 bases between them. DNA for the CDR3: TGTGCCAGCAGTTGGTACACCCGTGTTCACACCATATATTTT. It encodes CASSWYTRVHTIYF.

V usage is TRBV5-1 and J usage is TRBJ1-2; D is undetermined. The length of the CDR3 is 14 residues. The germline V gene has CDR1 SGHRS and CDR2 YFSETQ. Between the trimmed V and J ends, which lost 0 bases and 2 bases, there was a span of 8 bases. The CDR3, as DNA: TGCGCCAGCAGCTTGGGCGGGGAAAACTATGGCTACACCTTC. Translation: CASSLGGENYGYTF.

The genes are TRBV6-1 and TRBJ1-5; possibly TRBD1 for D (5 bases). The CDR3 totals 15 residues. The V gene's germline CDR1 is MNHNS and CDR2 SASEGT. V lost 4 bases and J 0 bases, leaving 10 bases between the germline ends. The CDR3 nucleotides read TGTGCCAGCAGTGCGGGACTTTATAGCAATCAGCCCCAGCATTTT. Its translation is CASSAGLYSNQPQHF.

The CDR3 is CASSLDSYEQYF. DNA for the CDR3: TGTGCCAGCTCGCTGGACAGTTACGAGCAGTACTTC. The rearrangement uses TRBV18 and TRBJ2-7, with D possibly matching TRBD1 (6 bases). This CDR3 contains 12 residues. The germline V gene encodes CDR1 KGHSH and CDR2 LQKENI. The V and J ends lost 6 bases and 4 bases respectively, with 10 bases between them.